The entry below gives a single TCR beta chain sequence along with its context. This CDR3 spans 14 amino acids. Germline CDR1 reads SGHRS; CDR2 reads YFSETQ. The V end lost 4 bases, the J end lost 0 bases, and 8 bases lay between the germline ends. Participant age was roughly 18 to 95 years, and participants resided in approximately 25 US areas. Two negative PCRs, clearance, or symptom resolution characterized the recovered Cohort 3 donors. The data are from a study of blood T cell repertoires in COVID-19. Background on the study: The samples span acute and convalescent COVID-19 from the United States, Italy and Spain. PBMCs, B-cell-depleted T cells, or T cells were the source of the cDNA or gDNA that made up the material.

TCRdb's copy holds only in-frame clones and misses some; the assay was immunoSEQ multiplex PCR. The sample consists of 290,000 or so clones, 86% of them appearing once. Sample: PBMCs or T cells enriched from blood (not recorded which). This receptor was taken from a woman between 18 and 30 years old who had recovered from COVID-19. This chain joins TRBV5-1 and TRBJ1-3; D may be TRBD1 (5 bases). CDR3 in DNA: TGCGCCAGCAGCCCCGACAGCTCTGGAAACACCATATATTTT. Translated: CASSPDSSGNTIYF.